This TCR beta chain was documented in a study of T cell changes during pregnancy in multiple sclerosis. Generated by immunoSEQ multiplex PCR, the TCRdb table keeps only in-frame clones and is missing some. The sample lists around 80,000 clones, about 95% seen once, with around 1.1% in the top ten. The CDR3 contains 11 residues. The V gene lost 4 bases and the J gene lost 8 bases, with 11 bases spanning the gap. The germline CDR1 and CDR2 sequences are SQVTM and ANQGSEA. The chain has TRBV29-1 and TRBJ1-2, with D perhaps TRBD1 (6 bases). The clonotype was recovered from a female donor with multiple sclerosis, enrolled in a pregnancy study. Sample: peripheral blood, taken in the second trimester of pregnancy. The CDR3 here is CSVVGARGYTF. The CDR3 coding sequence is TGCAGCGTTGTGGGGGCGCGGGGCTACACCTTC.